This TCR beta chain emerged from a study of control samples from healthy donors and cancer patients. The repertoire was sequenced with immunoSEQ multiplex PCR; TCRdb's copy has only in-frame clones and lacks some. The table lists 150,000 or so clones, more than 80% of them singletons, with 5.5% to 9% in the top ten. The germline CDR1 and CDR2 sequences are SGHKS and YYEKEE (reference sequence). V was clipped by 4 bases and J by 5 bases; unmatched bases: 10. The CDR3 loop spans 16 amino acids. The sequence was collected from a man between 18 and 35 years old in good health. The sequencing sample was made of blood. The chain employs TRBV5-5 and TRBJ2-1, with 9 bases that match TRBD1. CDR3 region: CASSPGQGSLNNEQFF. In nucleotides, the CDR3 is TGTGCCAGCAGCCCCGGACAGGGGTCATTGAACAATGAGCAGTTCTTC.